This T cell receptor beta chain emerged from a study of prognosis after radiotherapy for stage I lung cancer. Study in general: With around 13 men and 6 women, the cohort's median age was about 74 years, range about 50–85. Concurrent therapy was given to no patient receiving stereotactic body radiotherapy.

CDR3 of TCR beta was amplified from genomic DNA via a two-round multiplex PCR. Primers specific to each TRBV and TRBJ gene drove first-round PCR. TCRdb processed the multiplex PCR reads anew with MiXCR; each CDR3 protein has one entry. The table shows some 56,000 distinct CDR3 sequences, with roughly 29% occurring only once. V was clipped by 5 bases and J by 6 bases; unmatched bases: 10. CDR1 is KGHSH and CDR2 is LQKENI in the germline V gene. This CDR3 contains 17 residues. This clonotype was seen ten or more times. The chain links TRBV18 to TRBJ2-2, with TRBD1 matching 12 bases. The sequence derives from a donor over 45 with non-small cell lung cancer. The sequencing here drew on PBMCs, taken before or after stereotactic body radiation therapy (not recorded which). The CDR3 DNA follows: TGTGCCAGCTCAACAAAAGCGGGACAGGGGGCCGCCGGGGAGCTGTTTTTT. Translated: CASSTKAGQGAAGELFF.